This T cell receptor (beta chain) was captured by sequencing in a study of early T cells in non-severe SARS-CoV-2 infection. About the research overall: RNA in bulk from unsorted whole blood was sequenced, and chains were unpaired.

Study conclusions and caveats: Anti-spike CD8 specificities were favored by VDJdb matching, whose results missed private and CD4 specificities.

The TCR library protocol was used to attach unique molecular identifiers. These identifiers were attached to individual cDNA molecules. TCRdb called the 5' RACE reads again in MiXCR, with one record for every CDR3 protein. Altogether more than 65,000 distinct CDR3 sequences are present, 13% being singletons, with the ten largest covering approximately 1%. This clonotype was detected many times. Its target is not known. The CDR3 totals 15 residues. With V trimmed by 5 bases and J by 2 bases, 8 bases remained unmatched. In germline, CDR1 is MGHDK, CDR2 SYGVNS. The sample was whole blood. This TCR derives from an adult who was a healthcare worker with PCR-confirmed SARS-CoV-2 infection or an uninfected control (not recorded which). The chain links TRBV25-1 to TRBJ1-2; 7 bases fit TRBD1. The CDR3 here is CASSSWTGSNYGYTF. The CDR3 DNA is TGTGCCAGCAGTTCCTGGACAGGATCGAACTATGGCTACACCTTC.